This T cell receptor (beta chain) was sequenced during a study of cytomegalovirus exposure and HLA in healthy donors. Looking at the study overall: The 110 or so validation repertoires were produced on the same platform as the 650 to 800 repertoires of the first cohort. This was reported in a later analysis.

Comments on this clone: As yet, its antigen is unknown.

Findings of the study overall: The finding came from a later analysis; first-cohort TCR clusters tended to co-occur in the 90 to 150 validation repertoires. Researchers counted roughly 150 TCR beta chains as cytomegalovirus-associated. It was reported that the classifier diagnosed cytomegalovirus status with high specificity and sensitivity in both the original and validation cohorts.

The table came from immunoSEQ multiplex PCR; TCRdb's copy has only in-frame clones and leaves some out. The table lists 150,000 to 200,000 clones, 91% of them singletons. CDR3 length: 16 residues. Trimming at V came to 0 bases and at J to 4 bases, leaving 5 bases not matched to a gene. Per the germline V gene, CDR1 is LGHNA and CDR2 is YNFKEQ. The sample was PBMCs. This chain joins TRBV4-2 and TRBJ2-1; 8 bases match TRBD1. The receptor was derived from a woman between 18 and 29 years old in good health and CMV-seropositive. CDR3 coding DNA: TGTGCCAGCAGCCAAGATCGGCAGGGGGCGTACAATGAGCAGTTCTTC. Translating it yields CASSQDRQGAYNEQFF.